The TCR beta chain under discussion was sequenced for a study of blood T cell repertoires in COVID-19. The overall study: The analysed material was cDNA or gDNA that came from T cells, B-cell-depleted T cells, or PBMCs.

The assay was immunoSEQ multiplex PCR, and TCRdb's table has in-frame clones only and misses some. The repertoire has around 120,000 clones, approximately 86% of them found once; the top ten carry roughly 1%. The V end was cut by 7 bases, the J end by 2 bases, with 16 bases between. The CDR3 is 15 amino acids. Germline V gene lookup returns CDR1 SNHLY and CDR2 FYNNEI. The rearrangement uses TRBV2 and TRBJ2-3, with TRBD2 as a possible D gene (6 bases). This TCR came from a woman between 50 and 59 years old with active or convalescent COVID-19. Material: peripheral blood. The CDR3 reads CASMSGEVDTDTQYF. As DNA, the CDR3 is TGTGCCAGCATGTCGGGGGAAGTAGACACAGATACGCAGTATTTT.